These 15 T cell receptor beta chains originate from one sample sequenced in a study of OX40 agonist ivuxolimab in advanced cancers. The table came from immunoSEQ multiplex PCR; TCRdb's copy has only in-frame clones and leaves some out. This sample yields tens of thousands of clones, of which 75% to 85% are seen a single time; more than 20% belongs to the top ten. The sequences come from CD4+ or CD8+ T cells sorted from blood, collected in a trial of the OX40 agonist ivuxolimab. Source of these receptors: an adult with an advanced solid tumor such as melanoma, head and neck, liver or kidney cancer.

This clone is classed as medium-sized. V is TRBV27 and J is TRBJ1-2; 8 bases agree with TRBD1. The CDR3 covers 13 residues. Germline CDR1 reads MNHEY; CDR2 reads SMNVEV (reference sequence). J was trimmed by 4 bases and V by 5 bases; bases with no gene match: 3. The CDR3 region is CASSMGQVYGYTF. The CDR3 DNA reads TGTGCCAGCAGTATGGGACAGGTCTATGGCTACACCTTC.

This clone is a singleton in its sample. This rearrangement joins TRBV19 to TRBJ1-2; D is undetermined. CDR1 LNHDA and CDR2 SQIVND come from the germline V gene (reference sequence). This CDR3 has 17 residues. V lost 2 bases, J lost 2 bases, and 18 bases lay in between. The CDR3 sequence: CASSISANHGVNYGYTF. CDR3 bases: TGTGCCAGTAGTATATCTGCCAATCATGGGGTCAACTATGGCTACACCTTC.

The CDR3 protein is CSVVDARYEQFF. In DNA, the CDR3 is TGCAGCGTTGTTGACGCGAGATATGAGCAGTTCTTC. This chain links TRBV29-1 with TRBJ2-1; D unresolved. Germline CDR1 SQVTM, CDR2 ANQGSEA. This CDR3 is built from 12 residues. V was pared by 4 bases and J by 8 bases, with 12 bases between.

CDR3 amino acids: CASSPEGQGAITEAFF. The DNA for the CDR3 is TGTGCCAGCAGCCCCGAAGGTCAGGGGGCGATCACTGAAGCTTTCTTT. The J gene is TRBJ1-1, the V gene TRBV7-6, with 8 bases lining up with TRBD1. The CDR3 covers 16 residues. Looked up from germline, CDR1 is SGHVS and CDR2 is FNYEAQ. With 5 bases clipped from V and 4 bases from J, the junction kept 12 bases outside the gene matches. Based on the CDR3 plus reference TRBV7-6 and TRBJ1-1, the full variable domain is GAGVSQSPRYKVTKRGQDVALRCDPISGHVSLYWYRQALGQGPEFLTYFNYEAQQDKSGLPNDRFSAERPEGSISTLTIQRTEQRDSAMYRCASSPEGQGAITEAFFGQGTRLTVV.

Notes on this clone: The same CDR3 is also encoded by other DNA sequences in this sample. J is TRBJ1-1 and V is TRBV27; TRBD1 might be the D (5 bases). The CDR3 has 15 amino acids. Germline V CDR1 and CDR2: MNHEY, SMNVEV (reference sequence). V gave up 2 bases and J gave up 3 bases, with 13 bases separating them. The CDR3 nucleotides are TGTGCCAGCAGTTTAGAGGCGGAAGGGGACACTGAAGCTTTCTTT. Amino acids: CASSLEAEGDTEAFF.

V usage is TRBV4-1 and J usage is TRBJ2-7, with 7 bases aligning to TRBD2. Unmatched junction bases numbered 7, after V lost 0 bases and J lost 2 bases. This CDR3 has 16 residues. From germline, CDR1 is MGHRA and CDR2 YSYEKL. In DNA, the CDR3 is TGCGCCAGCAGCCAAGATCGGCGGGAGTTGGCCTACGAGCAGTACTTC. Translated, it gives CASSQDRRELAYEQYF.

This clone has just a few counts. The chain carries TRBV19 and TRBJ2-1, with 8 bases identical to TRBD2. Germline values: CDR1 LNHDA, CDR2 SQIVND (reference sequence). J lost 3 bases, V lost 3 bases, and 10 bases had no gene match. This CDR3 has 17 residues. The CDR3 bases are TGTGCCAGTAGTATCACTAGCGGAGATATTGTCTACAATGAGCAGTTCTTC. Protein product: CASSITSGDIVYNEQFF.

The chain recombines TRBV4-2 with TRBJ2-7; TRBD1 might be the D (5 bases). CDR1 and CDR2 from the germline V gene are LGHNA and YNFKEQ. The CDR3 spans 14 residues. V was pared by 0 bases and J by 2 bases, with 8 bases between. The CDR3 here is CASSQDLRAYEQYF. The CDR3 coding sequence is TGTGCCAGCAGCCAAGATCTCAGGGCCTACGAGCAGTACTTC.

This clone was observed a few times. The chain recombines TRBV27 with TRBJ1-2, with D possibly TRBD1 on 6 matching bases. Germline V gene lookup returns CDR1 MNHEY and CDR2 SMNVEV (reference sequence). Trimming removed 3 bases at V and 0 bases at J, with 14 bases between. The CDR3 loop spans 16 amino acids. CDR3 protein: CASSFEGQSTNYGYTF. The DNA for the CDR3 is TGTGCCAGCAGTTTCGAAGGACAGTCAACTAACTATGGCTACACCTTC.

The chain carries TRBV4-1 and TRBJ1-5, with D hard to call. The germline CDR1 and CDR2 sequences are MGHRA and YSYEKL. This CDR3 region has 13 residues. V was clipped by 4 bases and J by 3 bases, with 7 bases between them. CDR3 amino acids: CASSRQDNQPQHF. DNA for the CDR3: TGCGCCAGCAGCCGCCAAGACAATCAGCCCCAGCATTTT.

The rearrangement links TRBV4-3 to TRBJ2-7; D unclear. Deletions cut 0 bases from V and 6 bases from J, with 12 bases between. Germline V gene lookup returns CDR1 LGHNA and CDR2 YSLEER. The CDR3 is 14 amino acids. The CDR3, as DNA: TGCGCCAGCAGCCAAGATCTCGGGCAGGTCGAGCAGTACTTC. This sequence encodes CASSQDLGQVEQYF.

The V call is TRBV14, the J call TRBJ2-1; 7 nucleotides line up with TRBD2. Trimming cost V 0 bases and J 2 bases; bases outside gene matches: 4. The CDR3 runs 16 residues. Germline lookup yields CDR1 SGHDN and CDR2 FVKESK. CDR3 nucleotide sequence: TGTGCCAGCAGCCAAGAACCGGGGAGGGCCTACAATGAGCAGTTCTTC. Amino acid sequence: CASSQEPGRAYNEQFF.

The chain employs TRBV19 and TRBJ1-1; TRBD1 matches at 7 bases. CDR1 is LNHDA, CDR2 SQIVND, per germline (reference sequence). This CDR3 has 17 amino acids. Unmatched junction bases numbered 13, after V lost 6 bases and J lost 0 bases. In DNA, the CDR3 is TGTGCCAGTAGCTGGGACAGCCTCGCTGGCATGAACACTGAAGCTTTCTTT. Translated: CASSWDSLAGMNTEAFF.

CDR3 sequence (DNA): TGCGCCAGCAGCTTGGACAGATCAGGCCGCCCCGAGCAGTACTTC. This codes for CASSLDRSGRPEQYF. The V gene is TRBV5-1, the J gene TRBJ2-7; D ambiguous. Germline CDR1 reads SGHRS; CDR2 reads YFSETQ. V was trimmed by 0 bases and J by 6 bases, leaving 16 bases between them. This CDR3 is 15 amino acids long.

The chain carries TRBV11-3 and TRBJ2-5; 9 bases fit TRBD1. Matching the DNA end better, TRBJ2-7 makes the J call doubtful. Germline loops: CDR1 SGHNT, CDR2 YENEEA. The CDR3 totals 15 residues. CDR3 DNA sequence: TGTGCCAGCAGCTACACAGGGGGCGAAGCCTACGAGCAGTACTTC. Amino acids: CASSYTGGEAYEQYF.